The following is a T cell receptor beta chain sequence with its context. It has no known antigen specificity. No qualities accompany the bases; no much larger clone lies one base away. The cohort was made up of 650 to 700 healthy bone marrow donors. At the time of sampling, all cohort members were nominally healthy, though unrecorded immune exposures were likely present. The donor tested CMV seronegative, placing the donor among the roughly 340 seronegative members of the cohort. Every donor gave a peripheral blood sample, and the peripheral blood mononuclear cells from that sample were used for TCR beta sequencing. The Qiagen DNeasy Blood Extraction Kit was used to extract genomic DNA from the blood cell samples. This sample stems from a study of cytomegalovirus exposure and HLA in healthy donors (dated by TCRdb to about 2017). For context, the study as a whole: According to an earlier analysis of 587 of the donors, 150 million to 200 million T cells yielded some 120 million unique TCR beta sequences and 276 Gb of sequence data. About 300 gigabases of sequencing data and around 90 million unique TCR sequences made up an early release that covered several hundred HLA-typed donors. Of the 350 to 400 genotyped donors, over 70% fell in the genetic ancestry cluster associated with self-reported Caucasian donors. The study aimed to test whether cataloging public T cell receptors could reveal signatures of past pathogen exposure. The T cell repertoires of 670 or so subjects were profiled by immunosequencing and related to cytomegalovirus serostatus. In addition to the first cohort of 650 to 750 subjects, a separate validation cohort of under 150 different subjects was used. The study combined high-throughput TCR immunosequencing, statistical association of individual TCRs with disease status, and machine learning to predict cytomegalovirus infection status. To study patterns of TCR occurrence, a later analysis re-analyzed previously published TCR beta repertoires from 550 to 800 donors and added high-resolution HLA genotyping. In the later analysis, no new phenotypic data were used to find candidate immune exposures; instead, reliance was placed on TCR beta sequences and their occurrence across donors. To decide whether each TCR beta V gene segment behaved as functional or pseudogenic, an earlier analysis of approximately 620 of the donors relied on high-throughput TCR beta sequencing. Donor age, sex, ethnicity and CMV serostatus were compiled alongside the repertoire data. Genome-wide SNP genotypes for about three fifths of the roughly 670 donors were used in a later genetic analysis, which treated that subset as a discovery cohort. All discovery cohort repertoires had been generated on a single sequencing platform. Class I and class II HLA loci were covered by the typing at four-digit resolution. The number of typed donors differed by locus: about 629-640 for A, B, C, DRB1 and DQB1; 522 for DQA1; approximately 600 for DPA1; and roughly 450 for DPB1. A handful of DR-DQ haplotypes were handled as single units for association and clustering because linkage in the cohort was strong. Across some 400 genotyped donors of the cohort, an average of about 250,000 unique TCR beta nucleotide sequences per donor were sequenced, and roughly 17% of those sequences were non-productive. What the research found in general, with its limitations: According to the authors, the approach could potentially be generalized to other disease states and immunological phenotypes. A later genetic analysis associated a missense DCLRE1C variant with V-gene and J-gene trimming of TCR beta chains, and an independent cohort replicated the association. At a false discovery rate of 0.05, a later analysis linked roughly 17,000 TCR beta sequences to specific HLA alleles. Presence/absence analyses assumed roughly uniform sequencing depth across donors, an assumption that may not hold. Because HLA typing was unavailable for some donors at each locus, only the typed subset was used in association tests. Most TCR sequences were seen in very few donors, while some public TCRs were found in many individuals. A later genetic analysis reported fewer N-insertions in productive TCRs among donors in an Asian-associated ancestry cluster than the roughly 620-donor mean. The sequencing pipeline was judged likely to have produced a cluster of highly shared sequence variants as a technical artifact. According to a later analysis, parvovirus B19, influenza, CMV and Epstein-Barr virus appeared linked to several top co-occurrence clusters. The earlier analysis of a few hundred of the donors excluded some 15 rarely observed V segments, including chromosome 9 orphons, because counts were too low. In a later analysis, HLA-associated TCR beta chains were found to be more clonally expanded and to have lower generation probabilities than equally common non-associated chains. When HLA alleles, especially DR and DQ, strongly co-occurred, TCR associations were difficult to assign to individual alleles. In vitro tests confirmed that a few of the cytomegalovirus-associated TCR beta chains recognize cytomegalovirus antigens. Only TCR beta chains were sequenced in this cohort, and the absence of alpha or paired-chain data limited detectable features. CMV serostatus was the only immune exposure information available for the cohort. Correlated functional status among segregating V segments might be attributable to linkage disequilibrium, but an unknown experimental factor could not be ruled out. Most CMV-associated TCR beta chains appeared to be HLA-restricted in a later analysis, and the HLA associations seemed to be driven largely by CMV exposure. A total of 150 to 200 TCR beta chains were listed by the study as associated with cytomegalovirus. In an earlier analysis of about 550 of the donors, most TCR beta V segments were observed in productive rearrangements about 87% or about 30% of the time, broadly matching IMGT annotations. The 87-base-pair reads could not distinguish some IMGT-functional V segments, including TRBV6-2 and TRBV6-3, so those segments were excluded. A later analysis found that TCR association rates varied across HLA loci, with DRB1 alleles showing the most associated TCRs and HLA-C alleles the fewest. The classifier was reported to diagnose cytomegalovirus status with high specificity and sensitivity in both the original cohort and the validation cohort. A further reported finding was that TCR beta sequences accurately predicted the HLA-A and HLA-B alleles for most subjects in the first cohort.

To prepare the library, the immunoSEQ multiplex PCR assay was applied. The multiplex PCR relied on a mix of 60 forward primers for TCR Vbeta segments and 13 reverse primers for TCR Jbeta segments. The CDR3 region of rearranged TCR beta genes was amplified from genomic DNA with a multiplex PCR assay. The Illumina HiSeq System was used to sequence the amplified TCR beta libraries as 87-base-pair reads. The paper's processing steps were these. A later analysis counted about 80 million unique TCR beta chains across the roughly 700 repertoires, and approximately 11 million of these chains were shared by at least two donors. To remove PCR and sequencing errors, raw reads were error-corrected and collapsed into unique sequences using a nearest-neighbor algorithm that merged closely related sequences. V, D and J gene segments were assigned by aligning CDR3 sequences to IMGT reference sequences. For a sequence to be retained, at least a six-nucleotide match to both a V gene segment and a J gene segment was required. Rearrangements were classified as productive when the CDR3 lacked stop codons and remained in frame with V and J, and all other rearrangements were classified as non-productive. CDR3 was defined according to IMGT convention as the region running from the second conserved V-encoded cysteine to the conserved J-encoded phenylalanine. The earlier analysis of roughly 590 of the donors excluded sequences that lacked an unambiguous match to a single V gene segment. In an earlier analysis of approximately 560 of the donors, a V segment was called functional when productive rearrangements were above 56.7%, and segregating when the standard deviation between donors exceeded 5%. To diagnose cytomegalovirus status from the catalog of TCR beta chain sequences, a statistical classification framework was built. In a later analysis, TCR nucleotide sequences were compared against IMGT/GENE-DB human TR gene sequences so that V and J genes could be assigned. The TCRdist pipeline was used in a later analysis to assign CDR3 sequences and most-parsimonious VDJ recombination scenarios. In a later analysis, every TCR beta chain was defined by the combination of its CDR3 amino acid sequence and its V-gene family, and reads without a unique V-gene family were dropped. As a way to deal with suspected cross-contamination and a sequencing artifact, a later analysis dropped 592 nucleotide sequences that were highly shared and had low generation probability. In a later analysis, a clonal expansion index for each public chain was calculated from normalized within-repertoire ranks of inferred template counts. In a later analysis, generation probabilities were computed using a VDJ recombination model fitted to out-of-frame rearrangements, and the results were checked against IGoR. In a later analysis, TCR-TCR, TCR-HLA and TCR-CMV co-occurrence was scored with hypergeometric tests, and a repertoire-size bias correction was applied to TCR pairs. To estimate false discovery rates, a later analysis permuted the HLA or CMV assignments 20 times. In a later analysis, co-occurring TCRs were grouped with DBSCAN, and TCRdist sequence similarity was added when clustering was performed within HLA-allele-positive subsets. Co-occurrence clustering excluded repertoires with fewer than 30,000 or more than 120,000 public chains, plus five with anomalous nucleotide sharing. TCRdb mirrors the immuneACCESS table, restricted to in-frame sequences. Some clones are absent from its copies; in checked studies, under half trace to an unresolved V gene, and the reason for the others is unknown. V and J calls and clone size are as listed in that table; D and trimming were resolved from the DNA. The sample yields about 170,000 clones; about 81% were counted once. The leading ten clones occupy approximately 2% of the sample.

CDR1 and CDR2 are drawn from the germline V gene: MGHRA, YSYEKL. Spanning cysteine to phenylalanine, the CDR3 consists of 17 amino acids. Kept here is only the CDR3 DNA, which spans 51 bases and is read in frame from base 1. V loses 0 bases of germline sequence and J loses 0 bases, and the interval between the two ends is 12 bases. Recombination linked TRBV4-1 to TRBJ2-4; the D gene is perhaps TRBD2, on 6 matching bases. The source of this sequence is a woman aged 18 to 35 in good health and CMV-seronegative. The sequenced sample was PBMCs. The DNA reads TGCGCCAGCAGCCAAGATCCAGCGGGCCTAGCCAAAAACATTCAGTACTTC. It encodes CASSQDPAGLAKNIQYF.